Reported below is one T cell receptor beta chain. Its cognate antigen is unknown. The entry originates in a study of identical twins. The study, taken as a whole, reports: With monozygotic twins, out-of-frame TCR alpha sharing exceeded what models estimated. Abundant beta clonotypes from cord blood bore fewer insertions; memory repertoires lacked this pattern.

The CDR3 sequence is 16 residues long. The germline V gene has CDR1 KGHDR and CDR2 SFDVKD. V was pared by 3 bases and J by 1 base, with 3 bases of the junction left unmatched. TCRdb recomputed calls from the 5' RACE reads with MiXCR, one row per CDR3 protein. The sample comprises approximately 470,000 distinct CDR3 sequences, 12% to 15% of which are singletons, and about 0.54% rests with the top ten. These same records also appear under a second study, on yellow fever vaccine responses in identical twins.

The receptor was derived from a woman younger than 30 in good health. The sample was CD4+ T cells sorted from blood. The chain combines TRBV24-1 with TRBJ2-2; 8 bases are shared with TRBD1. The CDR3 loop reads CATSDQDRGNTGELFF. In DNA form, the CDR3 reads TGTGCCACCAGTGATCAAGACAGGGGGAACACCGGGGAGCTGTTTTTT.